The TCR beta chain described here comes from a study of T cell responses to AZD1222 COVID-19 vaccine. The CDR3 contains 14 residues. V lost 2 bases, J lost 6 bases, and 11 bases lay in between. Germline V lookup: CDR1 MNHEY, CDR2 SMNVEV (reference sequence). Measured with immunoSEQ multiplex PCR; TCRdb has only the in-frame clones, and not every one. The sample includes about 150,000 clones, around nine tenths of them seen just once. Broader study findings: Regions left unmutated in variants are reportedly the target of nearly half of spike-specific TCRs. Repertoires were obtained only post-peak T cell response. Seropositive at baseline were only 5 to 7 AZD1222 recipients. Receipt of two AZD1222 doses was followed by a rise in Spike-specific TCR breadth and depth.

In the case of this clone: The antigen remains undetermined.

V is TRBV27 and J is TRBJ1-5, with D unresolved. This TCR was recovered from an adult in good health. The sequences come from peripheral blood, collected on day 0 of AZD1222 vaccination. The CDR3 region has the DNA TGTGCCAGCAGTTTAGTGGGATTGGCTCAGCCCCAGCATTTT. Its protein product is CASSLVGLAQPQHF.